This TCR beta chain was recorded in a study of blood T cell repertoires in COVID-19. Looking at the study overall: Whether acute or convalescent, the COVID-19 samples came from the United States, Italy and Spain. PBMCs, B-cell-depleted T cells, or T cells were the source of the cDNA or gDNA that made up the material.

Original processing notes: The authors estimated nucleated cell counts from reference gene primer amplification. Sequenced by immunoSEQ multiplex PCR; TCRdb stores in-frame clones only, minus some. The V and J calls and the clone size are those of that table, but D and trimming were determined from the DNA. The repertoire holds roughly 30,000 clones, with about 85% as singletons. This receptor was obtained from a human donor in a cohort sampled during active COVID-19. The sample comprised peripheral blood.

The CDR3 spells CASSFDRSNSYEQYF. The CDR3 DNA reads TGTGCCAGCAGCTTCGACAGGTCGAACTCCTACGAGCAGTACTTC. The chain joins TRBV5-8 to TRBJ2-7; tentatively, D is TRBD1 (6 bases). This CDR3 region has 15 residues. Germline CDR1 is SGHTS and CDR2 is YDEGEE. V lost 2 bases to trimming and J lost 0 bases, with 12 bases between them.